The 26 T cell receptor beta chains in this list originate from one sample, sequenced in a study of shared clonotypes between healthy human individuals. The protocol was immunoSEQ multiplex PCR, while the TCRdb copy is restricted to in-frame clones and leaves out a portion. The data contain roughly 2.6 million clones, roughly 92% of them singletons. Sequencing used naive CD4+ T cells sorted from blood. Stated subset: CD45RA+ positively selected. Source of these receptors: a man between 18 and 29 years old in good health.

Turning to this clone: The same CDR3 also results from other DNA sequences found in this sample. The chain recombines TRBV5-1 with TRBJ2-5; D not certain. This CDR3 is 14 amino acids long. The V and J ends lost 0 bases and 2 bases respectively, with 8 bases between them. From germline, CDR1 is SGHRS and CDR2 YFSETQ. The CDR3 sequence is CASSLEAGQETQYF. The DNA of the CDR3 is TGCGCCAGCAGCTTGGAAGCAGGTCAAGAGACCCAGTACTTC.

The CDR3 protein is CASSDARAVSIQYF. CDR3 DNA: TGTGCCAGCAGTGATGCCAGGGCGGTATCCATTCAGTACTTC. V usage is TRBV25-1 and J usage is TRBJ2-4; TRBD1 might be the D (5 bases). Trimming left V 3 bases short and J 9 bases short, with 15 bases between. CDR3 length: 14 amino acids. Germline CDR1 is MGHDK and CDR2 is SYGVNS.

This clone appeared once. The chain has TRBV7-2 and TRBJ2-2; perhaps TRBD2 as D (5 bases). V was shortened by 1 base and J by 6 bases, with 12 bases between the two germline ends. CDR1 and CDR2 (germline): SGHTA, FQGNSA. This CDR3 is built from 15 residues. CDR3 protein: CASSLGVGIAGELFF. DNA of the CDR3: TGTGCCAGCAGCTTAGGAGTCGGGATAGCCGGGGAGCTGTTTTTT.

The CDR3 sequence is CASSHKGDRGTEAFF. As DNA, the CDR3 is TGTGCCAGTAGTCATAAGGGGGACAGGGGTACTGAAGCTTTCTTT. V and J are TRBV19 and TRBJ1-1, with 10 bases aligning to TRBD1. Germline V lookup: CDR1 LNHDA, CDR2 SQIVND (reference sequence). The CDR3 covers 15 residues. V trimming: 5 bases; J trimming: 5 bases; junction bases outside the gene matches: 8.

This rearrangement joins TRBV11-2 to TRBJ2-1, with 8 bases identical to TRBD1. The CDR3 has 15 residues. V gave up 6 bases and J gave up 0 bases; unmatched junction bases: 4. CDR1 SGHAT and CDR2 FQNNGV come from the germline V gene. This CDR3 is CASRPDRGSYNEQFF. CDR3 sequence (DNA): TGTGCCAGCAGGCCCGACAGGGGCTCCTACAATGAGCAGTTCTTC. The full variable domain, rest sourced from reference TRBV11-2 and TRBJ2-1, is EAGVAQSPRYKIIEKRQSVAFWCNPISGHATLYWYQQILGQGPKLLIQFQNNGVVDDSQLPKDRFSAERLKGVDSTLKIQPAKLEDSAVYLCASRPDRGSYNEQFFGPGTRLTVL.

The rearrangement links TRBV6-5 to TRBJ1-5; possibly TRBD1 for D (5 bases). Trimming removed 4 bases from V and 4 bases from J, with 11 bases in between. Germline V gene sequence: CDR1 MNHEY, CDR2 SVGAGI. The CDR3 is made up of 14 amino acids. This CDR3 reads CASSSSRDNQPQHF. The DNA of the CDR3 is TGTGCCAGCAGTTCGAGCAGGGATAATCAGCCCCAGCATTTT.

This chain links TRBV19 with TRBJ2-7; 7 nucleotides line up with TRBD2. Germline loops: CDR1 LNHDA, CDR2 SQIVND (reference sequence). The CDR3 loop spans 16 amino acids. The junction had 15 bases not matched to a gene; V was cut back by 3 bases and J by 7 bases. This CDR3 reads CASSISSGPNLREQYF. For the CDR3, the DNA is TGTGCCAGTAGTATTAGTAGCGGGCCTAACCTGAGGGAGCAGTACTTC.

This clone was seen a few times. The chain carries TRBV19 and TRBJ1-5, with D perhaps TRBD1 (6 bases). The V end was cut by 6 bases, the J end by 3 bases, with 12 bases between. The CDR3 runs to 14 residues. Per the germline V gene, CDR1 is LNHDA and CDR2 is SQIVND (reference sequence). In nucleotides, the CDR3 is TGTGCCAGTAGGGGGCAGGGGCTCAATCAGCCCCAGCATTTT. It codes for CASRGQGLNQPQHF.

Of note for this clone: Other DNA sequences in the same sample also yield this CDR3. V usage is TRBV5-4 and J usage is TRBJ2-7; 10 positions match TRBD1. J gave up 0 bases and V 4 bases, and 1 base lay outside the gene matches. CDR1 and CDR2 (germline): SGHNT, YYREEE (reference sequence). This CDR3 region has 14 residues. Here the CDR3 reads CASSRQGASYEQYF. DNA for the CDR3: TGTGCCAGCAGCCGACAGGGGGCCTCCTACGAGCAGTACTTC.

The rearrangement joins TRBV9 to TRBJ2-2; D not resolved. Trimming pared 1 base from V and 0 bases from J, leaving 10 bases between. The CDR3 has 16 amino acids. Germline CDR1 is SGDLS and CDR2 is YYNGEE. The CDR3 region has the DNA TGTGCCAGCAGCGTAAGTGCAGCTGCGAACACCGGGGAGCTGTTTTTT. Amino acid sequence: CASSVSAAANTGELFF.

The chain recombines TRBV5-1 with TRBJ1-1, with 7 positions matching TRBD1. The J segment lost 4 bases and the V segment lost 2 bases, leaving 5 bases of the junction unmatched. Germline-derived CDR1 and CDR2 are SGHRS and YFSETQ. This CDR3 region has 14 residues. This chain's CDR3 is CASSLRGQITEAFF. The CDR3 coding sequence is TGCGCCAGCAGCTTAAGGGGGCAAATCACTGAAGCTTTCTTT. Using reference TRBV5-1 and TRBJ1-1 for the parts outside the CDR3, the full variable domain is KAGVTQTPRYLIKTRGQQVTLSCSPISGHRSVSWYQQTPGQGLQFLFEYFSETQRNKGNFPGRFSGRQFSNSRSEMNVSTLELGDSALYLCASSLRGQITEAFFGQGTRLTVV.

V gene TRBV30 combines with J gene TRBJ2-3; 9 positions agree with TRBD2. The CDR3 consists of 16 residues. CDR1 GTSNPN and CDR2 SVGIG come from the germline V gene (reference sequence). V dropped 1 base and J dropped 4; count of bases not matched to a gene: 9. CDR3 loop: CAWSAEGRGGPDTQYF. The CDR3, as DNA: TGTGCCTGGAGTGCCGAGGGGCGGGGGGGGCCAGATACGCAGTATTTT.

The chain links TRBV4-1 to TRBJ1-5; D call uncertain. V was clipped by 3 bases and J by 7 bases, with 13 bases between them. The CDR3 consists of 14 residues. Germline V gene sequence: CDR1 MGHRA, CDR2 YSYEKL. The CDR3 DNA follows: TGCGCCAGCAGCCACGAGGACGGAGGGCAGCCCCAGCATTTT. Translated: CASSHEDGGQPQHF.

The chain is built from TRBV27 and TRBJ1-1; 9 nucleotides agree with TRBD1. This CDR3 comprises 15 residues. V gave up 7 bases and J gave up 4 bases; unmatched junction bases: 10. Germline loops: CDR1 MNHEY, CDR2 SMNVEV (reference sequence). CDR3 region: CASKITRQGVTEAFF. The CDR3 bases are TGTGCCAGCAAGATAACCCGACAGGGGGTCACTGAAGCTTTCTTT.

The chain combines TRBV7-9 with TRBJ1-3, with D maybe TRBD1 (5 bases). The germline CDR1 and CDR2 sequences are SEHNR and FQNEAQ (reference sequence). The CDR3 spans 16 residues. Trimming took 6 bases from V and 0 from J, leaving 15 bases between them. CDR3 DNA sequence: TGTGCCAGCAGGTCAAGCTGGGGACCCTCTGGAAACACCATATATTTT. Its protein is CASRSSWGPSGNTIYF. Using reference TRBV7-9 and TRBJ1-3 for the parts outside the CDR3, the full variable domain is DTGVSQNPRHKITKRGQNVTFRCDPISEHNRLYWYRQTLGQGPEFLTYFQNEAQLEKSRLLSDRFSAERPKGSFSTLEIQRTEQGDSAMYLCASRSSWGPSGNTIYFGEGSWLTVV.

The chain employs TRBV2 and TRBJ2-3; 11 positions agree with TRBD1. Trimming cost V 7 bases and J 3 bases; bases outside gene matches: 6. Germline CDR1 reads SNHLY; CDR2 reads FYNNEI. The CDR3 contains 15 residues. The CDR3 sequence is CASNLRDRGTDTQYF. CDR3 in DNA: TGTGCCAGCAACCTCCGGGACAGGGGGACAGATACGCAGTATTTT.

The V and J genes are TRBV4-1 and TRBJ1-2; 9 bases align to TRBD1. Germline loops: CDR1 MGHRA, CDR2 YSYEKL. Unmatched junction bases numbered 5, after V lost 5 bases and J lost 4 bases. This CDR3 is 14 amino acids long. Here the CDR3 DNA reads TGCGCCAGCAGCGCCCGGGACAGGGTCTATGGCTACACCTTC. As protein: CASSARDRVYGYTF.

This chain links TRBV5-1 with TRBJ1-1, with no clear D. CDR3 length: 16 residues. The germline V gene encodes CDR1 SGHRS and CDR2 YFSETQ. Trimming pared 1 base from V and 1 base from J, leaving 14 bases between. As DNA, the CDR3 is TGCGCCAGCAGCTTGTCCGGAGGGCTCGGGAACACTGAAGCTTTCTTT. It codes for CASSLSGGLGNTEAFF. The variable domain in full, completed from reference TRBV5-1 and TRBJ1-1, reads KAGVTQTPRYLIKTRGQQVTLSCSPISGHRSVSWYQQTPGQGLQFLFEYFSETQRNKGNFPGRFSGRQFSNSRSEMNVSTLELGDSALYLCASSLSGGLGNTEAFFGQGTRLTVV.

V gene TRBV21-1 combines with J gene TRBJ1-5. TRBV21-1 is a pseudogene locus. The CDR3 extends over 13 amino acids. CDR3 residues: CASSPRVLEPQHF. CDR3 DNA: TGTGCCAGCAGCCCCCGGGTTCTGGAGCCCCAGCATTTT.

This clone has just one count. This chain links TRBV25-1 with TRBJ2-5, with 9 bases lining up with TRBD1. Germline values: CDR1 MGHDK, CDR2 SYGVNS. V dropped 3 bases and J dropped 4; count of bases not matched to a gene: 3. The CDR3 has 14 residues. The CDR3 nucleotides read TGTGCCAGCAGTGACACAGGGGGCGTAGAGACCCAGTACTTC. Protein: CASSDTGGVETQYF.

The count of this clone is one. This chain joins TRBV5-1 and TRBJ2-5, with D perhaps TRBD2 (6 bases). Germline lookup yields CDR1 SGHRS and CDR2 YFSETQ. The ends were cut back, 4 bases at V and 5 bases at J, with 15 bases in the middle. The CDR3 is 14 amino acids. This CDR3 is CASSRAEGGETQYF. The CDR3 bases are TGCGCCAGCAGCAGAGCCGAGGGAGGCGAGACCCAGTACTTC. Drawing the rest from reference TRBV5-1 and TRBJ2-5, the complete variable domain is KAGVTQTPRYLIKTRGQQVTLSCSPISGHRSVSWYQQTPGQGLQFLFEYFSETQRNKGNFPGRFSGRQFSNSRSEMNVSTLELGDSALYLCASSRAEGGETQYFGPGTRLLVL.

This sequence joins TRBV9 and TRBJ2-7; possible D gene TRBD2, 5 bases. Germline V CDR1 and CDR2: SGDLS, YYNGEE. The CDR3 is 15 residues long. V dropped 3 bases and J dropped 1 base, with 14 bases sitting between them. Here the CDR3 reads CASSDLLDYSYEQYF. In DNA form, the CDR3 reads TGTGCCAGCAGCGACCTTCTAGACTATTCCTACGAGCAGTACTTC.

V gene TRBV12-5 combines with J gene TRBJ2-7; 14 nucleotides agree with TRBD2. The CDR3 is 21 residues long. The germline CDR1 and CDR2 sequences are LGHNT and FRNRAP. The J segment lost 2 bases and the V segment lost 2 bases, leaving 17 bases of the junction unmatched. CDR3: CASGLPKPPGLAGVTTYEQYF. Written as DNA, the CDR3 is TGTGCTAGTGGTTTGCCCAAACCTCCGGGACTAGCGGGAGTAACCACCTACGAGCAGTACTTC.

J is TRBJ2-2 and V is TRBV10-3, with 9 positions matching TRBD2. The CDR3 has 14 amino acids. Germline-derived CDR1 and CDR2 are ENHRY and SYGVKD. Trimming cost V 9 bases and J 1 base; bases outside gene matches: 3. CDR3 amino acids: CAIRAGGNTGELFF. The CDR3 nucleotides are TGTGCCATACGAGCGGGAGGGAACACCGGGGAGCTGTTTTTT.

This clone was found a few times. This chain uses TRBV2 with TRBJ2-2; 8 bases are shared with TRBD1. CDR3 length equals 14 residues. With 3 bases clipped from V and 6 bases from J, the junction kept 3 bases outside the gene matches. Germline V gene data show CDR1 as SNHLY and CDR2 as FYNNEI. The CDR3 sequence: CASSEAGGAGELFF. The CDR3 nucleotides are TGTGCCAGCAGTGAGGCAGGGGGCGCCGGGGAGCTGTTTTTT.

The rearrangement links TRBV28 to TRBJ2-7, with 11 bases lining up with TRBD1. This CDR3 is 15 amino acids long. Losses at the gene ends were 5 bases for V and 8 bases for J; bases not matched to a gene: 11. Germline V gene data show CDR1 as MDHEN and CDR2 as SYDVKM. The CDR3 region has the DNA TGTGCCAGCAGTCTAACCGGGACAGGGGGGGGACAGCAGTACTTC. Residues: CASSLTGTGGGQQYF.